Below, 20 T cell receptor beta chains from the same sample are listed, as sequenced in a study of T cell responses to AZD1222 COVID-19 vaccine. Sequenced by immunoSEQ multiplex PCR; TCRdb stores in-frame clones only, minus some. The sample shows some 150,000 clones, 85% to 95% of them seen only once. The sample here was peripheral blood, taken on day 0 of MenACWY control vaccination. The origin of the receptors is an adult in good health.

The rearrangement uses TRBV9 and TRBJ2-3, with TRBD2 matching 9 bases. The CDR3 loop spans 15 amino acids. Germline assignment: CDR1 SGDLS and CDR2 YYNGEE. V shed 4 bases and J 1 base; nucleotides not matched to a gene: 4. Here the CDR3 DNA reads TGTGCCAGCAGCCCACCTAGCGGGGGCACAGATACGCAGTATTTT. Translated: CASSPPSGGTDTQYF. The variable domain in full, with the rest retrieved from reference TRBV9 and TRBJ2-3, is DSGVTQTPKHLITATGQRVTLRCSPRSGDLSVYWYQQSLDQGLQFLIQYYNGEERAKGNILERFSAQQFPDLHSELNLSSLELGDSALYFCASSPPSGGTDTQYFGPGTRLTVL.

V and J are TRBV4-2 and TRBJ2-5, with 13 bases fitting TRBD2. Trimming took 1 base from V and 4 from J; bases not matched to a gene: 6. This CDR3 has 17 amino acids. The germline V gene has CDR1 LGHNA and CDR2 YNFKEQ. CDR3 sequence reads: CASSQGGLAGALETQYF. In nucleotides, the CDR3 is TGTGCCAGCAGCCAAGGTGGACTAGCGGGAGCTCTAGAGACCCAGTACTTC.

This clone was picked up one time. This rearrangement joins TRBV5-5 to TRBJ1-5, with no clear D. Germline V gene lookup returns CDR1 SGHKS and CDR2 YYEKEE (reference sequence). CDR3 size: 13 residues. Trimming left V 4 bases short and J 1 base short, with 6 bases between. The CDR3 sequence is CASSADSNQPQHF. The DNA for the CDR3 is TGTGCCAGCAGCGCCGACAGCAATCAGCCCCAGCATTTT.

The genes are TRBV9 and TRBJ2-5; TRBD2 matches 11 bases. The CDR3 length is 16 residues. The ends lost 3 bases at V and 2 bases at J; junction bases unmatched: 6. Per germline, CDR1 SGDLS and CDR2 YYNGEE. The chain's CDR3 is CASSGLAGTEQETQYF. DNA for the CDR3: TGTGCCAGCAGCGGACTAGCGGGGACGGAACAAGAGACCCAGTACTTC.

The table lists this clone with a count of one. V usage is TRBV18 and J usage is TRBJ1-1, with 8 nucleotides matching TRBD1. Germline V lookup: CDR1 KGHSH, CDR2 LQKENI. The ends lost 8 bases at V and 2 bases at J; junction bases unmatched: 10. The CDR3 covers 15 residues. CDR3 DNA sequence: TGTGCCAGCCGCCAACAGGGGGTTGGAAACACTGAAGCTTTCTTT. Protein: CASRQQGVGNTEAFF.

This chain connects TRBV5-1 to TRBJ1-5, with D unresolved. The CDR3 spans 14 residues. Germline loops: CDR1 SGHRS, CDR2 YFSETQ. V dropped 2 bases and J dropped 3 bases, with 9 bases sitting between them. The CDR3 region has the DNA TGCGCCAGCAGCTTCGACGGACCCAATCAGCCCCAGCATTTT. This encodes CASSFDGPNQPQHF.

The chain has TRBV27 and TRBJ1-4; TRBD1 might be the D (6 bases). CDR1 is MNHEY and CDR2 is SMNVEV in the germline V gene (reference sequence). With 5 bases removed from V and 4 bases from J, the gap between germline ends came to 14 bases. This CDR3 spans 15 amino acids. The CDR3 loop reads CASSPSWGHNEKLFF. CDR3 in DNA: TGTGCCAGCAGTCCCTCGTGGGGACATAATGAAAAACTGTTTTTT.

The rearrangement uses TRBV2 and TRBJ1-5; no firm D call. Germline V lookup: CDR1 SNHLY, CDR2 FYNNEI. This CDR3 comprises 14 residues. V shed 5 bases and J shed 1 base, with 9 bases lying between them. CDR3 in DNA: TGTGCCAGCAGTCCCGGAGGGAGCAATCAGCCCCAGCATTTT. Translating gives CASSPGGSNQPQHF. Based on the CDR3 plus reference TRBV2 and TRBJ1-5, the full variable domain is EPEVTQTPSHQVTQMGQEVILRCVPISNHLYFYWYRQILGQKVEFLVSFYNNEISEKSEIFDDQFSVERPDGSNFTLKIRSTKLEDSAMYFCASSPGGSNQPQHFGDGTRLSIL.

The chain employs TRBV13 and TRBJ1-1, with unresolved D. The CDR3 contains 14 residues. Germline lookup yields CDR1 PRHDT and CDR2 FYEKMQ (reference sequence). Trimming shortened V by 1 base and J by 4 bases, and 10 bases separated the two germline ends. The CDR3 DNA follows: TGTGCCAGCAGCTTAGATGGGCGGAGCACTGAAGCTTTCTTT. This gives the protein CASSLDGRSTEAFF.

This clone was seen only once. The V gene is TRBV7-9, the J gene TRBJ1-3; unclear D gene. The CDR3 length is 12 residues. V was pared by 11 bases and J by 3 bases, with 11 bases between. The germline V gene has CDR1 SEHNR and CDR2 FQNEAQ (reference sequence). Written as DNA, the CDR3 is TGTGCCCCGCACGGCCTTGGAAACACCATATATTTT. It codes for CAPHGLGNTIYF. Filled out from reference TRBV7-9 and TRBJ1-3, the complete variable domain reads DTGVSQNPRHKITKRGQNVTFRCDPISEHNRLYWYRQTLGQGPEFLTYFQNEAQLEKSRLLSDRFSAERPKGSFSTLEIQRTEQGDSAMYLCAPHGLGNTIYFGEGSWLTVV.

The gene calls are TRBV28 and TRBJ1-5; D perhaps matches TRBD1 (6 bases). The CDR3 extends over 16 amino acids. From germline, CDR1 is MDHEN and CDR2 SYDVKM. Deletions cut 2 bases from V and 4 bases from J, with 15 bases between. The CDR3 protein is CASSLTFTGLNQPQHF. DNA of the CDR3: TGTGCCAGCAGTTTAACTTTTACAGGGTTGAATCAGCCCCAGCATTTT.

V gene TRBV3-1 (or the pseudogene TRBV3-2) combines with J gene TRBJ1-5, with a possible D match to TRBD1 (6 bases). The CDR3 totals 17 residues. Trimming removed 0 bases at V and 2 bases at J, with 14 bases between. Germline-derived CDR1 and CDR2 are LGHDT and YNNKEL (reference sequence). The CDR3 coding sequence is TGTGCCAGCAGCCAAGATTGGTTCGGGGGCGGCAATCAGCCCCAGCATTTT. Its protein is CASSQDWFGGGNQPQHF.

The rearrangement joins TRBV6-5 to TRBJ1-1; no firm D call. The CDR3 runs to 13 residues. Germline V CDR1 and CDR2: MNHEY, SVGAGI. V gave up 8 bases and J gave up 1 base, with 11 bases separating them. The CDR3 reads CASGPWENTEAFF. CDR3 DNA: TGTGCCAGCGGGCCGTGGGAGAACACTGAAGCTTTCTTT.

This chain uses TRBV14 with TRBJ1-1; TRBD1 agrees at 7 bases. The CDR3 is 15 residues long. Losses at the gene ends were 2 bases for V and 7 bases for J; bases not matched to a gene: 10. From germline, CDR1 is SGHDN and CDR2 FVKESK. CDR3 sequence: CASSQNFKTGHEAFF. DNA for the CDR3: TGTGCCAGCAGCCAAAACTTTAAGACAGGGCATGAAGCTTTCTTT.

This clone is a singleton in its sample. This sequence joins TRBV27 and TRBJ2-1; D not resolved. This CDR3 has 14 amino acids. Germline values: CDR1 MNHEY, CDR2 SMNVEV (reference sequence). V was pared by 2 bases and J by 8 bases, with 13 bases between. The CDR3, as DNA: TGTGCCAGCAGTTTAGGGGTCGGCGGCTATGAGCAGTTCTTC. This gives the protein CASSLGVGGYEQFF.

CDR3 sequence reads: CASSPSWGTDTQYF. Here the CDR3 DNA reads TGTGCCAGCTCACCAAGCTGGGGGACAGATACGCAGTATTTT. The J gene is TRBJ2-3, the V gene TRBV18; D possibly matches TRBD1 or TRBD2 (5 bases each). The germline V gene has CDR1 KGHSH and CDR2 LQKENI. V lost 2 bases and J lost 3, with 9 bases in between. The CDR3 extends over 14 amino acids.

This sequence joins TRBV5-1 and TRBJ2-5; D unresolved. CDR1 and CDR2 from the germline V gene are SGHRS and YFSETQ. Trimming cost V 2 bases and J 1 base, with 6 bases left between them. CDR3 length: 13 residues. CDR3 DNA: TGCGCCAGCAGCTTCGGTCTCCAAGAGACCCAGTACTTC. Translation: CASSFGLQETQYF.

This chain links TRBV5-1 with TRBJ1-6, with D possibly matching TRBD1 (6 bases). Per germline, CDR1 SGHRS and CDR2 YFSETQ. V shed 0 bases and J shed 8 bases, with 15 bases lying between them. CDR3 length: 16 residues. CDR3 DNA sequence: TGCGCCAGCAGCTTGGCCACCGGGGGCAGGGATTCACCCCTCCACTTT. Translation gives CASSLATGGRDSPLHF.

In this sample, this clone turned up once. The rearrangement links TRBV7-5 to TRBJ1-5; no check of the table's D call, TRBD1, against the DNA was made. TRBV7-5 is a pseudogene locus. CDR3 length equals 20 residues. CDR3 DNA sequence: TGTGTCAGAACCCTAGGTTGGCCGGGACAGCACCCGTATAGCAATCAGCCCCAGCATTTT. It translates to CVRTLGWPGQHPYSNQPQHF.

The gene calls are TRBV9 and TRBJ1-6; a weak D match, TRBD1 (5 bases). In germline, CDR1 is SGDLS, CDR2 YYNGEE. The CDR3 spans 12 residues. Trimming left V 3 bases short and J 8 bases short, with 6 bases between. The DNA of the CDR3 is TGTGCCAGCAGCGCGGGGGATTCACCCCTCCACTTT. Translating it yields CASSAGDSPLHF.